This T cell receptor beta chain was observed in a study of blood T cells in healthy people across ages. This clonotype occurred a few times. V was pared by 7 bases and J by 2 bases, with 7 bases of the junction left unmatched. CDR1 and CDR2 (germline): SQVTM, ANQGSEA. The CDR3 totals 14 residues. The second PCR ran about 6 to 12 cycles with a sample-barcoded 5' primer and J-beta primers. TCRdb called the 5' RACE reads again in MiXCR, with one record for every CDR3 protein. The sample has 1 million or so distinct CDR3 sequences, approximately 25% seen once. Another study also made use of these data, one on T cells of mothers and their children. That publication notes: Material was donated by three healthy Caucasian mothers and their six children.

This chain joins TRBV29-1 and TRBJ2-3; TRBD2 matches at 9 bases. The specimen was blood. This sequence was found in a girl aged 2 to 10 in good health. The CDR3 nucleotides are TGCAGCGGGATGACTAGCGGTTCCACAGATACGCAGTATTTT. Translating it yields CSGMTSGSTDTQYF.